This T cell receptor (beta chain) was sequenced during a study of blood T cell repertoires in COVID-19. The wider study: From T cells, B-cell-depleted T cells, or PBMCs came the material, which was cDNA or gDNA.

All enrollees were roughly 18 to 90 years old and from 20 to 25 US areas. Each participant's cohort was designated according to participant-reported clinical history. This clone was seen a single time. In the authors' workflow: Amplification with reference gene primers provided the estimates of nucleated cell counts. Profiling relied on immunoSEQ multiplex PCR, and the TCRdb table lists in-frame clones only, not all of them. Clonal size and the V and J genes are those of that table, whereas D and trimming came from the DNA. The repertoire holds approximately 450,000 clones, with nearly 90% as singletons. This sequence originates from a young woman with acute COVID-19. Input material: PBMCs or T cells enriched from blood (not recorded which).

The CDR3 DNA reads TGTGCCAGCACCCTCCACCAGGGGGCAGATGGAAACACCATATATTTT. This sequence encodes CASTLHQGADGNTIYF. V is TRBV6-4 and J is TRBJ1-3, with 8 bases identical to TRBD1. The J segment lost 3 bases and the V segment lost 7 bases, leaving 11 bases of the junction unmatched. Germline values: CDR1 MRHNA, CDR2 SNTAGT. The CDR3 sequence is 16 residues long.